This T cell receptor beta chain is drawn from a study of PD-1 blockade in classical Hodgkin lymphoma. Study overall: Intravenous delivery of nivolumab at 3 mg/kg to patients occurred every 2 weeks.

A single count supports this clone. The antigen is undetermined. Findings and caveats of the study: Patients were excluded if nivolumab began under 1 year after ASCT (the autologous transplant). Complete responders showed a baseline diversity that resembled the diversity of newly diagnosed patients.

Every one of the patients relapsed after autologous stem cell transplantation (brentuximab vedotin exposure was variable). Classification of best responses gave complete response, partial response or progressive disease. Clones were read by immunoSEQ multiplex PCR, and TCRdb kept only the in-frame ones, dropping some. Of 60,000 to 65,000 clones in the sample, about 91% are singletons; the top ten hold under 15%. The sequencing used peripheral blood mononuclear cells (PBMCs), collected at baseline. The TCR was taken from a human donor with classical Hodgkin lymphoma.

The CDR3, as DNA: TGTGCCAGCTCGATTTTCGGGGGAGAGACCCAGTACTTC. Protein sequence: CASSIFGGETQYF. The V gene is TRBV6-6, the J gene TRBJ2-5; TRBD2 might be the D (6 bases). Trimming cost V 8 bases and J 4 bases, with 14 bases left between them. The CDR3 is 13 amino acids. Looked up from germline, CDR1 is MNHNY and CDR2 is SVGAGI (reference sequence).